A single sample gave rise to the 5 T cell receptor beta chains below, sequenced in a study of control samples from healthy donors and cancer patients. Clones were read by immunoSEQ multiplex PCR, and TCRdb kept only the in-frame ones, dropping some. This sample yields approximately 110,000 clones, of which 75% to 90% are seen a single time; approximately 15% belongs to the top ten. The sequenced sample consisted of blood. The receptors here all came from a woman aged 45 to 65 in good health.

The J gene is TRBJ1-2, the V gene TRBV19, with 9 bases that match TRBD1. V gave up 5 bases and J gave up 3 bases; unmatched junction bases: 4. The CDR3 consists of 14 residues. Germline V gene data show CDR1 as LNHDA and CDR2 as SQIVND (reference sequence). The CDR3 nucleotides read TGTGCCAGTAGTCGGACAGGGGACTACTATGGCTACACCTTC. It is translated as CASSRTGDYYGYTF.

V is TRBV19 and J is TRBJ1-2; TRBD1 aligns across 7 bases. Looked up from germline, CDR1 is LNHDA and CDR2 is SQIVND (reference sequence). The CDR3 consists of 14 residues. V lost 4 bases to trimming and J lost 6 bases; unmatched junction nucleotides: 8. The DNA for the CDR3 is TGTGCCAGTAGTACCCTGGGACAGCGTCATGGCTACACCTTC. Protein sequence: CASSTLGQRHGYTF.

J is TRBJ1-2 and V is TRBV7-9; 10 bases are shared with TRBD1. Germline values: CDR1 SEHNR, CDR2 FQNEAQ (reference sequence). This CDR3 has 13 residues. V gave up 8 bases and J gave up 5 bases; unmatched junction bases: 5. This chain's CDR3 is CASSPGQGYGYTF. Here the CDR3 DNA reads TGTGCCAGCTCCCCGGGACAGGGGTATGGCTACACCTTC.

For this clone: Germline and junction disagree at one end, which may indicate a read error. CDR3 region: CASSLGAVRSNLF. CDR3 bases: TGTGCCAGCAGCTTGGGGGCGGTTAGGAGCAACCTTTTC. The chain is built from TRBV5-6 and TRBJ1-6; D remains ambiguous. Germline V gene lookup returns CDR1 SGHDT and CDR2 YYEEEE. The CDR3 covers 13 residues.

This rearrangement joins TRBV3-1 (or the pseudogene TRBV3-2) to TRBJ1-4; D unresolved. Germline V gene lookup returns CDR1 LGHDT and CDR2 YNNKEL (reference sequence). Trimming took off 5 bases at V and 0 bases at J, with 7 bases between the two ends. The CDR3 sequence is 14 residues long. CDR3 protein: CASSFKATNEKLFF. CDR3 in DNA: TGTGCCAGCAGCTTCAAAGCAACTAATGAAAAACTGTTTTTT.